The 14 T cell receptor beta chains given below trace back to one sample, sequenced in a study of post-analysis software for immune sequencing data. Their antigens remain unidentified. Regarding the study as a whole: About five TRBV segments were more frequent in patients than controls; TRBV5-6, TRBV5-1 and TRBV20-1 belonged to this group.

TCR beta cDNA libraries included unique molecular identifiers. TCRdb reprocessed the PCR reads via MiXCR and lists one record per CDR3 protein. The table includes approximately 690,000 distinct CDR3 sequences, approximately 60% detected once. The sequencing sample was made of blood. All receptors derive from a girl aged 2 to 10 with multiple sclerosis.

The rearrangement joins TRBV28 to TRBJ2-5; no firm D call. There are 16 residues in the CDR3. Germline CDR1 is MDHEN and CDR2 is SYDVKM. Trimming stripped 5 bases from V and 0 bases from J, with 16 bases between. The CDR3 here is CASSPRPLSYQETQYF. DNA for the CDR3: TGTGCCAGCAGTCCCCGACCACTATCGTACCAAGAGACCCAGTACTTC.

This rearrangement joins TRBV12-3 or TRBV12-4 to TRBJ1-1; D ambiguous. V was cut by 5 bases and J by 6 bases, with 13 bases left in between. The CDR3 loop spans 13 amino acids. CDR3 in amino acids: CASSPLLRSEAFF. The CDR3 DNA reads TGTGCCAGCAGTCCACTCCTGAGGTCTGAAGCTTTCTTT.

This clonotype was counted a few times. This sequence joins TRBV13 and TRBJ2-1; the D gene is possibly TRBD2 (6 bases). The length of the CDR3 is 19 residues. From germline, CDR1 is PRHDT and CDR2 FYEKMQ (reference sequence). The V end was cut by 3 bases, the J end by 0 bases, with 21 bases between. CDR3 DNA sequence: TGTGCCAGCAGCTTGTACAAACGGCGGGAATCCCGCTCCTACAATGAGCAGTTCTTC. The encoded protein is CASSLYKRRESRSYNEQFF. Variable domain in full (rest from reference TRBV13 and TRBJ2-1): AAGVIQSPRHLIKEKRETATLKCYPIPRHDTVYWYQQGPGQDPQFLISFYEKMQSDKGSIPDRFSAQQFSDYHSELNMSSLELGDSALYFCASSLYKRRESRSYNEQFFGPGTRLTVL.

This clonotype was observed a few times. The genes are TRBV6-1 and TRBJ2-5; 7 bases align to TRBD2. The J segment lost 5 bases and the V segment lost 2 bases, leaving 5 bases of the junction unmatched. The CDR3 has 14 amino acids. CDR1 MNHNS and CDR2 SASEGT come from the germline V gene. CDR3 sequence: CASSESAGVETQYF. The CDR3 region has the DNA TGTGCCAGCAGTGAATCTGCGGGAGTCGAGACCCAGTACTTC.

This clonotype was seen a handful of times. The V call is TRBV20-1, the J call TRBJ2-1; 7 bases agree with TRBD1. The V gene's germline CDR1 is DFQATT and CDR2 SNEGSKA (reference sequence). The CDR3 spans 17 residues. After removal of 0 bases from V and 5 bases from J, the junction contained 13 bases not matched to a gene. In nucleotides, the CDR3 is TGCAGTGCTAGAGATTTCCGCCTCGCCGGGACAGACAATGAGCAGTTCTTC. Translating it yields CSARDFRLAGTDNEQFF.

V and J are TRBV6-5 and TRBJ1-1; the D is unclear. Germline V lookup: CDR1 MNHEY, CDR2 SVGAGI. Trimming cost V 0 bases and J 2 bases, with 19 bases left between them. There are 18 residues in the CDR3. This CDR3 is CASSYSQAGPIQNTEAFF. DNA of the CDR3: TGTGCCAGCAGTTACTCGCAGGCAGGACCTATTCAAAACACTGAAGCTTTCTTT.

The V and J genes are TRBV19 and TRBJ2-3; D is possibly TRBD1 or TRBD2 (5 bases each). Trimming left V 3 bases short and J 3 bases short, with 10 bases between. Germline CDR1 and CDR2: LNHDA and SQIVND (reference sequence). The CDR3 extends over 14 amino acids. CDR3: CASSIFGATDTQYF. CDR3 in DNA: TGTGCCAGTAGTATTTTCGGGGCGACAGATACGCAGTATTTT.

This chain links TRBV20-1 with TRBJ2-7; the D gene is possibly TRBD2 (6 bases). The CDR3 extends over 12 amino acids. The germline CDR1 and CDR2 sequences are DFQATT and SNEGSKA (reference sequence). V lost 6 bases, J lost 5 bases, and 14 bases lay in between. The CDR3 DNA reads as TGCAGTGCAAGCACTAGCATCGACGAGCAGTACTTC. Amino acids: CSASTSIDEQYF.

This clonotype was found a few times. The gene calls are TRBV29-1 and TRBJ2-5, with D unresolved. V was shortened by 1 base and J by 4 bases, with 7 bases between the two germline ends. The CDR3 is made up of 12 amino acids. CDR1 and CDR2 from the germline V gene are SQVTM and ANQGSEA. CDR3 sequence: CSVEGDGETQYF. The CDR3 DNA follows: TGCAGCGTTGAAGGGGATGGAGAGACCCAGTACTTC. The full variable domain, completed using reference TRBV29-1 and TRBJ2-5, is SAVISQKPSRDICQRGTSLTIQCQVDSQVTMMFWYRQQPGQSLTLIATANQGSEATYESGFVIDKFPISRPNLTFSTLTVSNMSPEDSSIYLCSVEGDGETQYFGPGTRLLVL.

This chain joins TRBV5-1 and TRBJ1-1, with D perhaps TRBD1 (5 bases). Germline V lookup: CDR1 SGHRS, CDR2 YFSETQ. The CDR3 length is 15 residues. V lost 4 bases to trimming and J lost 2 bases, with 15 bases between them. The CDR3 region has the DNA TGCGCCAGCAGCCCTTACCCAGACAGAAACACTGAAGCTTTCTTT. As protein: CASSPYPDRNTEAFF.

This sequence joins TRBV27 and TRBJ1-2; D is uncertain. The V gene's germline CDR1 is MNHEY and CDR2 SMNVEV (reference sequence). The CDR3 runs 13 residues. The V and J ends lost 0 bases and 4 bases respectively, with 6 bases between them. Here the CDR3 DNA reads TGTGCCAGCAGTTTATCTACCGCCTATGGCTACACCTTC. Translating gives CASSLSTAYGYTF.

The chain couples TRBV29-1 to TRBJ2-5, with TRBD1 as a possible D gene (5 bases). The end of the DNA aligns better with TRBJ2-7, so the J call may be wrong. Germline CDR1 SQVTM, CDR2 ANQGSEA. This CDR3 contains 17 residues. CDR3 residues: CSVVGMGRGRETYEQYF. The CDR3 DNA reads TGCAGCGTTGTGGGGATGGGTAGGGGAAGGGAAACCTACGAGCAGTACTTC.

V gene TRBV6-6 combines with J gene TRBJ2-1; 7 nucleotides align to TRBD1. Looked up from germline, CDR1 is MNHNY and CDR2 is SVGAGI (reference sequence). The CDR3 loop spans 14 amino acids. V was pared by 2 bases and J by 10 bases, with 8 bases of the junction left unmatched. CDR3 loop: CASSYRGPDGEQFF. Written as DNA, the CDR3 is TGTGCCAGCAGTTACAGGGGGCCGGATGGAGAGCAGTTCTTC.

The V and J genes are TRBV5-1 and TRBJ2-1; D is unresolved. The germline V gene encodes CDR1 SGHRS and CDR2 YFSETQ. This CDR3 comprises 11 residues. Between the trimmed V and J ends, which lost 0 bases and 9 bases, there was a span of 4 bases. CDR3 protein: CASSLGTEQFF. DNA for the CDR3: TGCGCCAGCAGCTTGGGGACTGAGCAGTTCTTC.